These 30 T cell receptor beta chains share one sample of origin, sequenced in a study of Ad26.COV2.S vaccination and SARS-CoV-2 variants. Sequenced by immunoSEQ multiplex PCR; TCRdb stores in-frame clones only, minus some. The table shows some 300,000 clones, with 86% occurring only once. Treatment here: roughly 18 received Ad26.COV2.S at low or high dose, single or two shots; 5 received placebo; per-sample allocation not given. Day 63 after the first injection of vaccine or placebo was the sampling time. The source was peripheral blood, collected in a trial of Ad26.COV2.S vaccine versus placebo. These receptors came from a person aged 18-65 years who received the Ad26.COV2.S COVID-19 vaccine or a placebo.

The chain has TRBV2 and TRBJ2-1; 7 positions match TRBD2. With 2 bases clipped from V and 7 bases from J, the junction kept 8 bases outside the gene matches. Germline CDR1 reads SNHLY; CDR2 reads FYNNEI. The CDR3 runs 15 residues. CDR3 in amino acids: CASSERDYRSNEQFF. CDR3 bases: TGTGCCAGCAGTGAAAGGGACTATCGATCTAATGAGCAGTTCTTC.

The chain links TRBV7-8 to TRBJ1-1, with 8 bases matching TRBD1. From germline, CDR1 is SGHVS and CDR2 FQNEAQ. V dropped 5 bases and J dropped 5; count of bases not matched to a gene: 4. CDR3 length: 13 amino acids. The CDR3 loop reads CASSRGTGTEAFF. The CDR3 DNA reads as TGTGCCAGCAGCCGCGGGACAGGTACTGAAGCTTTCTTT. The variable domain in full, with the rest retrieved from reference TRBV7-8 and TRBJ1-1, is GAGVSQSPRYKVAKRGQDVALRCDPISGHVSLFWYQQALGQGPEFLTYFQNEAQLDKSGLPSDRFFAERPEGSVSTLKIQRTQQEDSAVYLCASSRGTGTEAFFGQGTRLTVV.

As DNA, the CDR3 is TGTGCCAGCAGCCGCGCAGGGGCAGGGGAGACCCAGTACTTC. This gives the protein CASSRAGAGETQYF. This rearrangement joins TRBV7-3 to TRBJ2-5, with D perhaps TRBD1 (6 bases). Trimming took 5 bases from V and 5 from J, leaving 15 bases between them. The germline CDR1 and CDR2 sequences are SGHTA and FQGTGA. The length of the CDR3 is 14 residues. Full variable domain (missing parts from reference TRBV7-3 and TRBJ2-5): GAGVSQTPSNKVTEKGKYVELRCDPISGHTALYWYRQSLGQGPEFLIYFQGTGAADDSGLPNDRFFAVRPEGSVSTLKIQRTERGDSAVYLCASSRAGAGETQYFGPGTRLLVL.

This clone was picked up one time. The chain uses TRBV20-1 and TRBJ1-2; D remains ambiguous. In germline, CDR1 is DFQATT, CDR2 SNEGSKA (reference sequence). The CDR3 is 10 amino acids. V lost 6 bases and J lost 8, with 10 bases in between. CDR3 DNA sequence: TGCAGTGCCTATTCTATCGGCTACACCTTC. Translated, it gives CSAYSIGYTF.

The genes are TRBV11-2 and TRBJ2-7, with 8 bases aligning to TRBD2. Germline V gene sequence: CDR1 SGHAT, CDR2 FQNNGV. J gave up 2 bases and V 6 bases, and 9 bases lay outside the gene matches. The CDR3 totals 15 residues. This CDR3 is CASRVRAGGTYEQYF. As DNA, the CDR3 is TGTGCCAGCAGGGTTCGGGCGGGGGGTACCTACGAGCAGTACTTC. Using reference TRBV11-2 and TRBJ2-7 for the parts outside the CDR3, the full variable domain is EAGVAQSPRYKIIEKRQSVAFWCNPISGHATLYWYQQILGQGPKLLIQFQNNGVVDDSQLPKDRFSAERLKGVDSTLKIQPAKLEDSAVYLCASRVRAGGTYEQYFGPGTRLTVT.

The chain links TRBV4-3 to TRBJ1-4; 11 nucleotides match TRBD1. The trim removed 0 bases at V and 7 bases at J, leaving 1 base unmatched. This CDR3 is 15 amino acids long. Germline assignment: CDR1 LGHNA and CDR2 YSLEER. CDR3 sequence reads: CASSQEGQGVEKLFF. The CDR3 nucleotides read TGCGCCAGCAGCCAAGAGGGACAGGGGGTTGAAAAACTGTTTTTT.

The CDR3: CASSLRSGNQPQHF. DNA for the CDR3: TGTGCCAGCAGCTTACGATCGGGGAATCAGCCCCAGCATTTT. The chain carries TRBV7-8 and TRBJ1-5; D is unresolved. The ends were cut back, 2 bases at V and 4 bases at J, with 9 bases in the middle. The CDR3 is 14 residues long. The germline V gene has CDR1 SGHVS and CDR2 FQNEAQ.

V usage is TRBV5-4 and J usage is TRBJ2-7; the D is unclear. Germline CDR1 SGHNT, CDR2 YYREEE (reference sequence). V lost 4 bases and J lost 5, with 19 bases in between. The CDR3 is 15 amino acids. This chain's CDR3 is CASSPFWGGPDEQYF. CDR3 coding DNA: TGTGCCAGCAGCCCTTTCTGGGGTGGACCAGACGAGCAGTACTTC.

The chain joins TRBV5-1 to TRBJ2-2; TRBD1 might be the D (5 bases). The CDR3 totals 17 residues. The ends were cut back, 0 bases at V and 3 bases at J, with 15 bases in the middle. CDR1 is SGHRS, CDR2 YFSETQ, per germline. The CDR3 DNA reads TGCGCCAGCAGCTTGGCTATCAGGGCGCTGGACACCGGGGAGCTGTTTTTT. As protein: CASSLAIRALDTGELFF.

The chain carries TRBV5-1 and TRBJ1-2, with TRBD1 as a possible D gene (6 bases). V lost 4 bases and J 7 bases, leaving 23 bases between the germline ends. Germline values: CDR1 SGHRS, CDR2 YFSETQ. This CDR3 comprises 16 residues. In DNA, the CDR3 is TGCGCCAGCAGCACGTCGACAGGAGGCGCTATCTTTGGCTACACCTTC. Protein: CASSTSTGGAIFGYTF.

This clone has a handful of counts. The rearrangement links TRBV5-4 to TRBJ2-7, with 8 bases identical to TRBD1. CDR1 and CDR2 (germline): SGHNT, YYREEE (reference sequence). This CDR3 has 17 amino acids. The ends lost 4 bases at V and 5 bases at J; junction bases unmatched: 17. CDR3 in DNA: TGTGCCAGCAGCCCACGACCTGGAAACAGGGGGTCCGACGAGCAGTACTTC. Its protein product is CASSPRPGNRGSDEQYF.

V is TRBV10-2 and J is TRBJ1-6, with D unresolved. V lost 8 bases, J lost 3 bases, and 8 bases lay in between. The CDR3 runs to 13 residues. The V gene's germline CDR1 is WSHSY and CDR2 SAAADI. The CDR3 here is CASGRSYNSPLHF. In DNA, the CDR3 is TGCGCCAGCGGGAGGAGCTATAATTCACCCCTCCACTTT.

The gene calls are TRBV5-8 and TRBJ1-2; D ambiguous. Looked up from germline, CDR1 is SGHTS and CDR2 is YDEGEE. This CDR3 is 12 amino acids long. V was cut by 2 bases and J by 7 bases, with 9 bases left in between. The CDR3 DNA follows: TGTGCCAGCAGCTTTCTAGGATTTGGCTACACCTTC. It encodes CASSFLGFGYTF.

This chain links TRBV5-6 with TRBJ1-2; D ambiguous. The CDR3 length is 13 residues. Trimming shortened V by 2 bases and J by 8 bases, and 13 bases separated the two germline ends. Germline V gene data show CDR1 as SGHDT and CDR2 as YYEEEE. The CDR3 DNA reads as TGTGCCAGCAGCTTAAGGGCAGTCCGGGGCTACACCTTC. Residues: CASSLRAVRGYTF.

This chain connects TRBV7-9 to TRBJ2-3; D is uncertain. The CDR3 sequence is 16 residues long. V dropped 6 bases and J dropped 0 bases, with 16 bases sitting between them. The V gene's germline CDR1 is SEHNR and CDR2 FQNEAQ (reference sequence). CDR3 amino acids: CASSPRGQASTDTQYF. The CDR3, as DNA: TGTGCCAGCAGTCCGCGTGGGCAGGCCAGCACAGATACGCAGTATTTT.

The chain links TRBV11-2 to TRBJ2-6; D unclear. The V gene lost 5 bases and the J gene lost 1 base, with 9 bases spanning the gap. The germline gives CDR1 SGHAT, CDR2 FQNNGV. CDR3 length: 15 residues. In DNA form, the CDR3 reads TGTGCCAGCAGCCACTTAAGTTCTGGGGCCAACGTCCTGACTTTC. Encoded protein: CASSHLSSGANVLTF.

The chain employs TRBV7-2 and TRBJ2-3; 8 nucleotides line up with TRBD1. V shed 7 bases, J shed 4 bases, and the junction held 10 bases outside the gene matches. The V gene's germline CDR1 is SGHTA and CDR2 FQGNSA. This CDR3 has 15 amino acids. As DNA, the CDR3 is TGTGCCAGCACCGGCAGGGGGCGCTCCGCAGATACGCAGTATTTT. Amino acid sequence: CASTGRGRSADTQYF.

The chain joins TRBV5-1 to TRBJ1-2; D might be TRBD1 (5 bases). The germline V gene has CDR1 SGHRS and CDR2 YFSETQ. The CDR3 is 14 residues long. Trimming left V 4 bases short and J 0 bases short, with 10 bases between. The CDR3 region has the DNA TGCGCCAGCAGCGAAACCAGGGCTAACTATGGCTACACCTTC. Residues: CASSETRANYGYTF.

This clone has more than one count but fewer than ten. The chain has TRBV9 and TRBJ2-3; a possible D gene is TRBD2 (6 bases). Trimming pared 0 bases from V and 4 bases from J, leaving 12 bases between. The CDR3 runs 15 residues. The germline CDR1 and CDR2 sequences are SGDLS and YYNGEE. The DNA for the CDR3 is TGTGCCAGCAGCGTAGTGGGCAGGGAGGCAGATACGCAGTATTTT. It codes for CASSVVGREADTQYF.

V gene TRBV7-3 combines with J gene TRBJ2-3; 14 nucleotides match TRBD2. CDR1 is SGHTA, CDR2 FQGTGA, per germline. Losses at the gene ends were 8 bases for V and 8 bases for J; bases not matched to a gene: 9. This CDR3 is 15 amino acids long. CDR3 protein: CASSRLAGGPVTQYF. In nucleotides, the CDR3 is TGTGCCAGCTCTAGACTAGCGGGGGGGCCGGTTACGCAGTATTTT.

This chain links TRBV12-5 with TRBJ1-1, with 9 bases identical to TRBD1. This CDR3 contains 17 residues. Germline CDR1 and CDR2: LGHNT and FRNRAP. V trimming: 1 base; J trimming: 7 bases; junction bases outside the gene matches: 13. CDR3 sequence reads: CASGLGSTGTGILEAFF. For the CDR3, the DNA is TGTGCTAGTGGTTTGGGGTCTACCGGGACAGGGATACTTGAAGCTTTCTTT.

The rearrangement uses TRBV11-2 and TRBJ1-1; D is undetermined. Trimming removed 4 bases from V and 1 base from J, with 7 bases in between. The CDR3 is made up of 13 amino acids. Germline values: CDR1 SGHAT, CDR2 FQNNGV. CDR3 sequence reads: CASSSNKNTEAFF. DNA for the CDR3: TGTGCCAGCAGCTCCAACAAGAACACTGAAGCTTTCTTT. Looking up the rest from reference TRBV11-2 and TRBJ1-1 gives the full variable domain: EAGVAQSPRYKIIEKRQSVAFWCNPISGHATLYWYQQILGQGPKLLIQFQNNGVVDDSQLPKDRFSAERLKGVDSTLKIQPAKLEDSAVYLCASSSNKNTEAFFGQGTRLTVV.

The chain has TRBV4-3 and TRBJ1-1; D is unresolved. Trimming took 0 bases from V and 3 from J, leaving 8 bases between them. The CDR3 contains 14 residues. Germline V gene lookup returns CDR1 LGHNA and CDR2 YSLEER. The CDR3 sequence is CASSQDWGYTEAFF. CDR3 DNA sequence: TGCGCCAGCAGCCAAGATTGGGGATACACTGAAGCTTTCTTT.

V is TRBV4-3 and J is TRBJ2-7, with D unclear. Germline V lookup: CDR1 LGHNA, CDR2 YSLEER. Trimming took 0 bases from V and 3 from J, leaving 12 bases between them. This CDR3 has 15 amino acids. The CDR3 reads CASSQDRAGFYEQYF. The CDR3 region has the DNA TGCGCCAGCAGCCAAGATAGGGCCGGATTCTACGAGCAGTACTTC.

The rearrangement joins TRBV5-6 to TRBJ1-6; tentatively, D is TRBD1 (5 bases). Germline lookup yields CDR1 SGHDT and CDR2 YYEEEE. This CDR3 contains 19 residues. V shed 4 bases and J shed 3 bases, with 23 bases lying between them. CDR3 sequence (DNA): TGTGCCAGCAGCCCGGGACGGTTCCTAAAGGGTGGCTATAATTCACCCCTCCACTTT. It yields the protein CASSPGRFLKGGYNSPLHF.

J is TRBJ2-7 and V is TRBV5-4, with D maybe TRBD2 (5 bases). The ends were cut back, 3 bases at V and 7 bases at J, with 14 bases in the middle. The CDR3 runs to 13 residues. In germline, CDR1 is SGHNT, CDR2 YYREEE (reference sequence). Written as DNA, the CDR3 is TGTGCCAGCAGCTCCTTTCCAACGGGGGAGCAGTACTTC. Protein product: CASSSFPTGEQYF.

The rearrangement joins TRBV6-2 or TRBV6-3 to TRBJ1-2; D is undetermined. With 5 bases removed from V and 8 bases from J, the gap between germline ends came to 12 bases. Germline V gene data show CDR1 as MNHEY and CDR2 as SVGEGT. This CDR3 comprises 12 residues. The CDR3 region has the DNA TGTGCCAGCAGTGAGCCTTTATTAGGCTACACCTTC. This sequence encodes CASSEPLLGYTF.

V and J are TRBV2 and TRBJ1-4; D might be TRBD1 (5 bases). Trimming left V 4 bases short and J 2 bases short, with 8 bases between. CDR3 length: 14 residues. Germline loops: CDR1 SNHLY, CDR2 FYNNEI. The CDR3 sequence is CASSVEGTNEKLFF. The CDR3 DNA sequence: TGTGCCAGCAGTGTCGAGGGGACTAATGAAAAACTGTTTTTT.

V and J are TRBV10-3 and TRBJ2-1; 8 nucleotides agree with TRBD2. Germline values: CDR1 ENHRY, CDR2 SYGVKD. The CDR3 is 14 residues long. The ends lost 0 bases at V and 11 bases at J; junction bases unmatched: 6. CDR3 amino acids: CAISESGVSGKQFF. CDR3 DNA: TGTGCCATCAGTGAGTCGGGGGTTAGCGGGAAGCAGTTCTTC.

The table lists this clone with a count of one. V usage is TRBV5-4 and J usage is TRBJ1-2, with TRBD1 matching over 9 bases. CDR3 length equals 15 residues. V shed 4 bases, J shed 7 bases, and the junction held 11 bases outside the gene matches. CDR1 and CDR2 from the germline V gene are SGHNT and YYREEE (reference sequence). CDR3 loop: CASSPDRGFFRGYTF. DNA of the CDR3: TGTGCCAGCAGCCCGGACAGGGGATTTTTTCGTGGCTACACCTTC.